This T cell receptor (beta chain) was identified in a study of cytomegalovirus exposure and HLA in healthy donors. Whole-study results and caveats: It was 150 to 200 TCR beta chains that were listed as cytomegalovirus-associated. Within an earlier analysis, most TCR beta V segments proved productive either about 90% or about 30% of the time. TCR beta V- and J-gene trimming, according to a later analysis, was linked to a missense DCLRE1C variant. CMV serostatus was the sole immune exposure information available.

The PCR was carried out with 60 Vbeta primers and 13 Jbeta primers. Generated by immunoSEQ multiplex PCR, the TCRdb table keeps only in-frame clones and is missing some. This sample has some 180,000 clones, with less than 80% found just once. The CDR3 has 12 residues. Per germline, CDR1 MNHEY and CDR2 SVGAGI. Trimming removed 5 bases at V and 8 bases at J, with 12 bases between. Regarding this clone: The target antigen is unknown.

This sequence was found in a man aged 18 to 29 in good health and CMV-seronegative. The chain carries TRBV6-5 and TRBJ1-2; a weak D match, TRBD1 (5 bases). The sample was PBMCs. The CDR3 coding sequence is TGTGCCAGCAGTCCCCAGGGTTACGGCTACACCTTC. It translates to CASSPQGYGYTF.